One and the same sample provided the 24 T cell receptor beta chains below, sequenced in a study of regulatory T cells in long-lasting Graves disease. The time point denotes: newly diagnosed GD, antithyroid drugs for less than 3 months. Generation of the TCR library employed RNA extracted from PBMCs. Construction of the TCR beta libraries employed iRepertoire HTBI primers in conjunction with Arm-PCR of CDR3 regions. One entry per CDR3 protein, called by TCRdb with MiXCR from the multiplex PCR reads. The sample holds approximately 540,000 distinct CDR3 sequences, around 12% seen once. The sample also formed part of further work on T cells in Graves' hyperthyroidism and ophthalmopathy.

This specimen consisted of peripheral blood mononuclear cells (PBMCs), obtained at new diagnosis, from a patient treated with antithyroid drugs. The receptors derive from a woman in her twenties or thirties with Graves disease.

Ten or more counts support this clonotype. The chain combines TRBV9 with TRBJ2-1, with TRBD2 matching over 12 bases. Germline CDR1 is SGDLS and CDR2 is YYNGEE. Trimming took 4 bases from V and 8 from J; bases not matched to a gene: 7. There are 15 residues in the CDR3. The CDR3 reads CASSTRLAGEHEQFF. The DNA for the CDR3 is TGTGCCAGCAGCACACGACTAGCGGGAGAACATGAGCAGTTCTTC.

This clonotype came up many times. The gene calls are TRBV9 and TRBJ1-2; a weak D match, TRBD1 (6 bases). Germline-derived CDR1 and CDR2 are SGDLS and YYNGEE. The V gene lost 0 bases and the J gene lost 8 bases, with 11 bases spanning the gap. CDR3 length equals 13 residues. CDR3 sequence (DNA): TGTGCCAGCAGCGTAGAGTTGACAGGCGGCTACACCTTC. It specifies CASSVELTGGYTF.

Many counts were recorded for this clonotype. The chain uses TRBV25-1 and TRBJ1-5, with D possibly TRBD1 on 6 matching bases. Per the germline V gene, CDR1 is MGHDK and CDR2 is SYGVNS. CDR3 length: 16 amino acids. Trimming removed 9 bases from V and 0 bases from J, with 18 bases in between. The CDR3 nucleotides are TGTGCCAGGAACGAACGGGACAACCATAGCAATCAGCCCCAGCATTTT. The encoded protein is CARNERDNHSNQPQHF.

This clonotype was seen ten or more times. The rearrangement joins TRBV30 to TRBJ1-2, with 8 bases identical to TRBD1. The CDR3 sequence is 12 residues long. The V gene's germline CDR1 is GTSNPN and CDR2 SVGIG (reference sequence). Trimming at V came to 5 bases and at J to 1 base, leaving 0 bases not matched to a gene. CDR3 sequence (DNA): TGTGCCTGGGGACAGGGTAACTATGGCTACACCTTC. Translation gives CAWGQGNYGYTF.

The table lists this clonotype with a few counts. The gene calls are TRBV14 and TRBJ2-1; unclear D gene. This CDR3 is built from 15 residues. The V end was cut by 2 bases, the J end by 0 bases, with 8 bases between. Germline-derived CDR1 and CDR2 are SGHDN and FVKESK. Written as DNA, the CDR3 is TGTGCCAGCAGCCAACTCTTTGGCTCCTACAATGAGCAGTTCTTC. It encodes CASSQLFGSYNEQFF. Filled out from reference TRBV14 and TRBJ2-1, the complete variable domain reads EAGVTQFPSHSVIEKGQTVTLRCDPISGHDNLYWYRRVMGKEIKFLLHFVKESKQDESGMPNNRFLAERTGGTYSTLKVQPAELEDSGVYFCASSQLFGSYNEQFFGPGTRLTVL.

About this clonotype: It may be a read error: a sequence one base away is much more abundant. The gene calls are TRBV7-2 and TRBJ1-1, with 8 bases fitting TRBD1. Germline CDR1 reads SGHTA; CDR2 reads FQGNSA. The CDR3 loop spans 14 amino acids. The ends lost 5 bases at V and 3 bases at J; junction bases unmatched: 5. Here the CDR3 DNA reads TGTGCCAGCAGCCCAAGGACAGGGTACACTGAAGCTTTCTTT. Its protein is CASSPRTGYTEAFF.

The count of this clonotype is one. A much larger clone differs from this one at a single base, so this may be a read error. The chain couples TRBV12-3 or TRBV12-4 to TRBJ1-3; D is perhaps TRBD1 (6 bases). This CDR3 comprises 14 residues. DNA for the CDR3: TGTACCAGCAGTTTAAGGGGGATCGGAAACACCATATATTTT. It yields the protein CTSSLRGIGNTIYF.

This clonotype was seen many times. The CDR3 is CAWSWGNTEAFF. CDR3 bases: TGTGCCTGGAGTTGGGGGAACACTGAAGCTTTCTTT. The chain carries TRBV30 and TRBJ1-1; D remains unclear. The CDR3 totals 12 residues. Germline CDR1 reads GTSNPN; CDR2 reads SVGIG (reference sequence). V was cut by 2 bases and J by 1 base, with 5 bases left in between.

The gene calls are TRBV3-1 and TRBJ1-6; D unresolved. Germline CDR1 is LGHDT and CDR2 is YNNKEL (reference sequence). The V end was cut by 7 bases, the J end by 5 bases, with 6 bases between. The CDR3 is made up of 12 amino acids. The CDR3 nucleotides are TGTGCCAGCAAGCGGGATAATTCACCCCTCCACTTT. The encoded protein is CASKRDNSPLHF. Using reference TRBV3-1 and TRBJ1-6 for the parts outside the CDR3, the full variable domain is DTAVSQTPKYLVTQMGNDKSIKCEQNLGHDTMYWYKQDSKKFLKIMFSYNNKELIINETVPNRFSPKSPDKAHLNLHINSLELGDSAVYFCASKRDNSPLHFGNGTRLTVT.

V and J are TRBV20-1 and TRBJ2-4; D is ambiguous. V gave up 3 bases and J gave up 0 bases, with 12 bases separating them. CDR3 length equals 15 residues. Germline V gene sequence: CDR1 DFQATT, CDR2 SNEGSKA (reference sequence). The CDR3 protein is CSASRPSGAKNIQYF. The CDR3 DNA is TGCAGTGCTAGTAGGCCCAGTGGAGCCAAAAACATTCAGTACTTC.

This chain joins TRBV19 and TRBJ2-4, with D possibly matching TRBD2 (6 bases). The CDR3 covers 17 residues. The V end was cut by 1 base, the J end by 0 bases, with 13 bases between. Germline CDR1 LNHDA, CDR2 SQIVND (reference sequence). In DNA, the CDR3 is TGTGCCAGTAGTATAGGACTAGGTACTTTAGCCAAAAACATTCAGTACTTC. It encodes CASSIGLGTLAKNIQYF.

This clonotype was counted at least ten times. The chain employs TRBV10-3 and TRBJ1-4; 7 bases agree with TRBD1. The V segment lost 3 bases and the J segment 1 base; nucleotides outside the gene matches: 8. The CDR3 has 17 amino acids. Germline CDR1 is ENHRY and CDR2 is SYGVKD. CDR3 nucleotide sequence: TGTGCCATCAGTGATGGACAGGCAACGGGAACTAATGAAAAACTGTTTTTT. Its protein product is CAISDGQATGTNEKLFF.

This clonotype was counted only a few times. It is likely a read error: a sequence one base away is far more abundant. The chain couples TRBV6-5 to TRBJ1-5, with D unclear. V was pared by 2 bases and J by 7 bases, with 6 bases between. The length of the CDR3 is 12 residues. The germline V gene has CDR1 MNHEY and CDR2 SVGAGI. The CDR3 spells CASSYSSQPQHF. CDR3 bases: TGTGCCAGCAGTTACAGTAGCCAGCCCCAGCATTTT.

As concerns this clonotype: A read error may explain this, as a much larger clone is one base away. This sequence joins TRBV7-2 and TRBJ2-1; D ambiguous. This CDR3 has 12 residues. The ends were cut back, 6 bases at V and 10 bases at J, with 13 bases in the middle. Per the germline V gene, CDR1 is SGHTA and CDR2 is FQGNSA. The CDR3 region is CASSDGSYEQFF. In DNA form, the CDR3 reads TGTGCCAGCAGTGACGGCTCCTACGAGCAGTTCTTC.

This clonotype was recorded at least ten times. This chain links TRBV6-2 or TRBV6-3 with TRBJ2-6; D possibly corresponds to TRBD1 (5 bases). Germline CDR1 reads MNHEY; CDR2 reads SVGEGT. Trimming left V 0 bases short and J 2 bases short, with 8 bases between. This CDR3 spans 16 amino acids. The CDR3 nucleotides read TGTGCCAGCAGTTACTCGACCAGGGCTGGGGCCAACGTCCTGACTTTC. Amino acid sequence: CASSYSTRAGANVLTF.

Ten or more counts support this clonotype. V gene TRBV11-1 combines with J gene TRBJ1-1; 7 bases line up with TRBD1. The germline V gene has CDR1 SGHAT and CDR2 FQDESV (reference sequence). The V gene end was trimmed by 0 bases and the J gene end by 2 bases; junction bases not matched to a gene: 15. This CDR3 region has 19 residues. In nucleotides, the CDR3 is TGTGCCAGCAGCTTAGCGCTTCCTTATCTTGGGACAGTTAACACTGAAGCTTTCTTT. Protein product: CASSLALPYLGTVNTEAFF.

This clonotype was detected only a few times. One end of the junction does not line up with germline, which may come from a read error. The CDR3 region is CASSLSGGLTEQCF. DNA for the CDR3: TGTGCCAGCAGTTTGAGCGGGGGCCTGACCGAGCAGTGCTTC. This chain uses TRBV28 with TRBJ2-7; 8 bases map to TRBD2. The CDR3 loop spans 14 amino acids. Germline assignment: CDR1 MDHEN and CDR2 SYDVKM. The whole variable domain, filled in from reference TRBV28 and TRBJ2-7, reads DVKVTQSSRYLVKRTGEKVFLECVQDMDHENMFWYRQDPGLGLRLIYFSYDVKMKEKGDIPEGYSVSREKKERFSLILESASTNQTSMYLCASSLSGGLTEQCFGPGTRLTVT.

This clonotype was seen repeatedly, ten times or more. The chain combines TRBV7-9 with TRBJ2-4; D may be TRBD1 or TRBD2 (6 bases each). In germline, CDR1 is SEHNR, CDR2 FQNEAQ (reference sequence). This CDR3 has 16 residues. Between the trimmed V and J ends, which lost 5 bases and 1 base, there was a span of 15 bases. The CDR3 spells CASSPGGGMAKNIQYF. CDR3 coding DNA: TGTGCCAGCAGCCCAGGAGGGGGGATGGCCAAAAACATTCAGTACTTC.

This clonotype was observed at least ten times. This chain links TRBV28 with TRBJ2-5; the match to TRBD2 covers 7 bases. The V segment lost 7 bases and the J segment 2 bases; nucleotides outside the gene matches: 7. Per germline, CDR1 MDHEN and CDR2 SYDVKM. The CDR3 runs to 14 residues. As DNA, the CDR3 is TGTGCCAGCACCCGAACTAGCGCACAAGAGACCCAGTACTTC. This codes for CASTRTSAQETQYF.

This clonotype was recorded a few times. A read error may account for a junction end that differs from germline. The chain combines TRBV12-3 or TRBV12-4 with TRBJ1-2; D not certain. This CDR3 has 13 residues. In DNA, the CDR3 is TGTGCCAGCAACCTACCTCCGGGCCAGGCGCCCTTGTTC. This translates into CASNLPPGQAPLF.

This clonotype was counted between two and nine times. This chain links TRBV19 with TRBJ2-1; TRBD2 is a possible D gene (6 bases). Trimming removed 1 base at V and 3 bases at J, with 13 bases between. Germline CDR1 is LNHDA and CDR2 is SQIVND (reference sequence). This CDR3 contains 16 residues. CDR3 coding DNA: TGTGCCAGTAGTATAGGGGGGGTTAGTTTCTACAATGAGCAGTTCTTC. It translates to CASSIGGVSFYNEQFF.

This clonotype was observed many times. The CDR3 DNA reads as TGTGCCAGCAGTTTATCAGGCTCCCAGTACGAGCAGTACTTC. Its translation is CASSLSGSQYEQYF. The chain is built from TRBV28 and TRBJ2-7, with D uncertain. Trimming left V 1 base short and J 4 bases short, with 11 bases between. CDR3 length: 14 amino acids. Germline loops: CDR1 MDHEN, CDR2 SYDVKM.

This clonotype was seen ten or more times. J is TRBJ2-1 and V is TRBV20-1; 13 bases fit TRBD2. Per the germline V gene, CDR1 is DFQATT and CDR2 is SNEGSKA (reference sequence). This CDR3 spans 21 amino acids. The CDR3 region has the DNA TGCAGGGATTTGATACGCGGGACTAGCGGGAAACTAAGAAATGGGTGGAATGAGCAGTTCTTC. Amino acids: CRDLIRGTSGKLRNGWNEQFF.

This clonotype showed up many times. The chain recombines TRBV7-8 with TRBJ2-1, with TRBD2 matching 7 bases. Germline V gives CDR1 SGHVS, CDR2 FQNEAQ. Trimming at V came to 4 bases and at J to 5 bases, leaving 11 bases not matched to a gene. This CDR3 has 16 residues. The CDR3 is CASSSHPGSGNNEQFF. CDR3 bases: TGTGCCAGCAGCTCCCACCCTGGAAGCGGGAACAATGAGCAGTTCTTC.